The clone carrying this TCR beta chain was picked up a small number of times. The target antigen is unknown. This entry is derived from a study of cytomegalovirus exposure and HLA in healthy donors. PCR involved 60 Vbeta and 13 Jbeta primers. Per the authors' pipeline: Per a later analysis, the number of unique TCR beta chains was around 80 million, of which some 9.9 million were shared. Sequencing was performed with immunoSEQ multiplex PCR; in TCRdb, only in-frame clones are kept and a portion is missing. Clone size and V and J calls were adopted from that table, with D and trimming inferred from the DNA. Among under 150,000 clones listed, 60% to 80% were seen once. Regarding the study as a whole: Associated with cytomegalovirus, according to the listing, were fewer than 200 TCR beta chains.

Germline CDR1 and CDR2: SGHAT and FQNNGV. The CDR3 extends over 14 amino acids. V was trimmed by 1 base and J by 3 bases, leaving 6 bases between them. The chain uses TRBV11-2 and TRBJ2-2; a weak D match, TRBD2 (5 bases). The sequenced material came from PBMCs. This receptor was obtained from a woman aged 55-70 years in good health and CMV-seropositive. CDR3 protein: CASSLADYTGELFF. The CDR3 nucleotides are TGTGCCAGCAGCTTAGCGGACTACACCGGGGAGCTGTTTTTT.